This is a list of T cell receptor beta chains from one sample in a study of T cell responses to AZD1222 COVID-19 vaccine. Only in-frame clones appear in the TCRdb table, and some are missing; sequencing was by immunoSEQ multiplex PCR. The profile shows some 130,000 clones, approximately 91% of them singletons. Material: peripheral blood, obtained 28 days after the second AZD1222 dose. These receptor sequences come from an adult who received the AZD1222 COVID-19 vaccine. The CDR3 runs from the conserved cysteine through the conserved F or W. The D gene is left open where the match is weak. The size entry is marked missing in some rows and otherwise reads once, few, many or a size class.

d_call,clone_size,v_call,j_call,cdr3_aa,cdr3_nt
TRBD1,-,TRBV18,TRBJ2-7,CASSPHEGTGGYEQYF,TGTGCCAGCTCACCGCATGAAGGGACAGGGGGCTACGAGCAGTACTTC
TRBD2,once,TRBV3-1/TRBV3-2,TRBJ2-7,CASSRTPSGSGTGEQYF,TGTGCCAGCAGCCGGACTCCTAGCGGGAGCGGCACAGGCGAGCAGTACTTC
-,-,TRBV12-3/TRBV12-4,TRBJ2-5,CASSFQGRETQYF,TGTGCCAGCAGTTTCCAGGGGAGGGAGACCCAGTACTTC
-,few,TRBV29-1,TRBJ2-7,CSVGQDFSHEQYF,TGCAGCGTTGGACAGGACTTCTCCCACGAGCAGTACTTC
TRBD2,-,TRBV2,TRBJ2-1,CASRGLALGNEQFF,TGTGCCAGCAGGGGACTAGCTCTGGGGAATGAGCAGTTCTTC
-,few,TRBV28,TRBJ1-3,CASHVRQGSGNTIYF,TGTGCCAGCCACGTGAGGCAGGGCTCTGGAAACACCATATATTTT
TRBD2,-,TRBV7-8,TRBJ2-5,CASSLRNSGSLETQYF,TGTGCCAGCAGCTTGAGAAACAGCGGGAGTTTGGAGACCCAGTACTTC
-,once,TRBV9,TRBJ2-2,CASSVVAGELFF,TGTGCCAGCAGCGTGGTAGCCGGGGAGCTGTTTTTT
-,-,TRBV7-9,TRBJ1-6,CASSLRGYNSPLHF,TGTGCCAGCAGCTTACGAGGGTATAATTCACCCCTCCACTTT
TRBD1,-,TRBV6-5,TRBJ1-1,CASSYALTGYEAFF,TGTGCCAGCAGTTACGCACTGACAGGGTATGAAGCTTTCTTT
-,-,TRBV7-8,TRBJ2-7,CASSLDRGQEQYF,TGTGCCAGCAGCTTAGATAGGGGCCAGGAGCAGTACTTC
TRBD1,-,TRBV4-2,TRBJ1-6,CASSQDPLPAGGNSPLHF,TGTGCCAGCAGCCAAGACCCACTCCCCGCAGGGGGTAATTCACCCCTCCACTTT
-,-,TRBV7-9,TRBJ2-7,CASSGTRSRAYEQYF,TGTGCCAGCAGCGGAACGAGAAGCAGGGCTTACGAGCAGTACTTC
-,-,TRBV24-1,TRBJ1-2,CATSDTRGYGYTF,TGTGCCACCAGTGACACTAGGGGTTATGGCTACACCTTC
TRBD1,-,TRBV9,TRBJ2-5,CASSVSGGQETQYF,TGTGCCAGCAGCGTATCAGGGGGCCAAGAGACCCAGTACTTC
-,-,TRBV3-1/TRBV3-2,TRBJ1-5,CASSLDGGGQPQHF,TGTGCCAGCAGCCTGGACGGTGGTGGTCAGCCCCAGCATTTT
TRBD2,-,TRBV7-3,TRBJ2-1,CASSHGGAYNEQFF,TGTGCCAGCAGCCACGGGGGGGCCTACAATGAGCAGTTCTTC
TRBD1,-,TRBV10-3,TRBJ2-7,CAISELQGLNYEQYF,TGTGCCATCAGTGAACTACAGGGGTTGAACTACGAGCAGTACTTC
TRBD2,-,TRBV23-1,TRBJ2-1,CASSQSDSGGPRYNEQFF,TGCGCCAGCAGTCAATCGGACAGCGGGGGGCCCAGGTACAATGAGCAGTTCTTC
-,-,TRBV28,TRBJ1-1,CASSWGVRLNTEAFF,TGTGCCAGCAGTTGGGGCGTGAGACTTAACACTGAAGCTTTCTTT
TRBD1,few,TRBV27,TRBJ1-2,CASRKVQGANYGYTF,TGTGCCAGCAGGAAGGTACAGGGGGCGAACTATGGCTACACCTTC
-,-,TRBV27,TRBJ1-5,CASSLWGGNQPQHF,TGTGCCAGCAGTTTATGGGGAGGCAATCAGCCCCAGCATTTT
-,-,TRBV9,TRBJ1-5,CASARGLRDQPQHF,TGTGCCAGCGCCCGAGGACTTCGGGATCAGCCCCAGCATTTT